This T cell receptor (beta chain) stems from a study of OX40 agonist ivuxolimab in advanced cancers. Looking at the study overall: Cancers in dose escalation were hepatocellular, melanoma, renal cell and head and neck.

Using immunoSEQ multiplex PCR, the repertoire was profiled, and TCRdb retains in-frame clones only, with some absent. The profile shows 50,000 to 65,000 clones, roughly 90% of them singletons. This CDR3 is 14 amino acids long. Per the germline V gene, CDR1 is LNHDA and CDR2 is SQIVND (reference sequence). The trim removed 5 bases at V and 1 base at J, leaving 2 bases unmatched. This clone appeared a few times. The chain employs TRBV19 and TRBJ2-7, with 10 bases fitting TRBD2. This clonotype originated in an adult with an advanced solid tumor such as melanoma, head and neck, liver or kidney cancer. The sample in question was CD4+ or CD8+ T cells sorted from blood, obtained in a trial of the OX40 agonist ivuxolimab. The CDR3 region is CASSGLAESYEQYF. In DNA form, the CDR3 reads TGTGCCAGTAGTGGACTAGCGGAGTCCTACGAGCAGTACTTC.